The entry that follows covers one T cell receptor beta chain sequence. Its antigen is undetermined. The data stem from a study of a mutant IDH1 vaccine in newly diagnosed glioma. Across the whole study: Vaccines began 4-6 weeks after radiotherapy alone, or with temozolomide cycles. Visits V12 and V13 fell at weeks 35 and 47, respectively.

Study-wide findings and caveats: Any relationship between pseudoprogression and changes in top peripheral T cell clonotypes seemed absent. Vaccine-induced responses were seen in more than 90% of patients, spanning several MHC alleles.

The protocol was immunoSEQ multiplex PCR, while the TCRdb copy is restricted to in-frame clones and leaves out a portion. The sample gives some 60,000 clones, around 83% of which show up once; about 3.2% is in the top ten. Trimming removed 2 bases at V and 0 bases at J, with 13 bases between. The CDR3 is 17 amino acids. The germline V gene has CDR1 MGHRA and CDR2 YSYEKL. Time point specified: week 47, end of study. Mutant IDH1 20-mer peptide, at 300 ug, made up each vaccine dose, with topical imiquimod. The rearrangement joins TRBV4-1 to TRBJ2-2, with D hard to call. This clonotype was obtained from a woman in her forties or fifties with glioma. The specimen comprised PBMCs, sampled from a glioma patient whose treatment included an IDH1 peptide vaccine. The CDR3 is CASSQYPPTANTGELFF. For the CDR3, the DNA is TGCGCCAGCAGCCAATACCCACCCACAGCGAACACCGGGGAGCTGTTTTTT.